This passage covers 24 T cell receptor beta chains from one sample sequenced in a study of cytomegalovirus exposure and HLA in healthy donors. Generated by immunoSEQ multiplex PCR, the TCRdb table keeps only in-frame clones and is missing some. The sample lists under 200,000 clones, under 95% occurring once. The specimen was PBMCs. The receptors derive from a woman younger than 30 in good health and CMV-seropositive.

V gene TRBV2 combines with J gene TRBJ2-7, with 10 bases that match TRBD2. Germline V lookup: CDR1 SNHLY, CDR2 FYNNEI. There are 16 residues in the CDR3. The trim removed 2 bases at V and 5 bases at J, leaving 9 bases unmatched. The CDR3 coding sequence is TGTGCCAGCAGTGAAAGAACCCTAGCGGGAGTCAACGAGCAGTACTTC. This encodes CASSERTLAGVNEQYF.

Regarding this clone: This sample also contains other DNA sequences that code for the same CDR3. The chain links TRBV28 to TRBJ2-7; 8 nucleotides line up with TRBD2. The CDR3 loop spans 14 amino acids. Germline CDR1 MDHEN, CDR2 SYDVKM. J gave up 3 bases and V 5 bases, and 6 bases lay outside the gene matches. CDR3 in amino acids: CASSLAGGRYEQYF. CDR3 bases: TGTGCCAGCAGTCTTGCGGGGGGCCGCTACGAGCAGTACTTC. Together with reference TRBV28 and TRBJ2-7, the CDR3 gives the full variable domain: DVKVTQSSRYLVKRTGEKVFLECVQDMDHENMFWYRQDPGLGLRLIYFSYDVKMKEKGDIPEGYSVSREKKERFSLILESASTNQTSMYLCASSLAGGRYEQYFGPGTRLTVT.

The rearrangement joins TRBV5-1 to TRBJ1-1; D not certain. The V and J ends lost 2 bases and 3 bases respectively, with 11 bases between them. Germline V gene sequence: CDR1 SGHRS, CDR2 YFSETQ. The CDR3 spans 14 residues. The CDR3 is CASSFGDRDTEAFF. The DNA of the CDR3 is TGCGCCAGCAGCTTCGGGGATCGAGACACTGAAGCTTTCTTT. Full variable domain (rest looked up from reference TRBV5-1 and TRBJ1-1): KAGVTQTPRYLIKTRGQQVTLSCSPISGHRSVSWYQQTPGQGLQFLFEYFSETQRNKGNFPGRFSGRQFSNSRSEMNVSTLELGDSALYLCASSFGDRDTEAFFGQGTRLTVV.

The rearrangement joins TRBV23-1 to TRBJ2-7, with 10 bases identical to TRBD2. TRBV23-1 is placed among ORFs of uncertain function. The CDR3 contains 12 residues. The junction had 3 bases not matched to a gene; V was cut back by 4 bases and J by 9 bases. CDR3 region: CASSPPSGRQYF. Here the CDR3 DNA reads TGCGCCAGCAGTCCCCCTAGCGGGAGGCAGTACTTC.

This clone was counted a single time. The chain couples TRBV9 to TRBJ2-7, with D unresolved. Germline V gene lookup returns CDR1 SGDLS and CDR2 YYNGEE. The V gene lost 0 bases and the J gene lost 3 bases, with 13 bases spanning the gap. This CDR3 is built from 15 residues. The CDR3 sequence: CASSVDASAYYEQYF. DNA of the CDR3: TGTGCCAGCAGCGTAGATGCGAGCGCTTACTACGAGCAGTACTTC. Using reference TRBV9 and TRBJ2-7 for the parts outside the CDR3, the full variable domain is DSGVTQTPKHLITATGQRVTLRCSPRSGDLSVYWYQQSLDQGLQFLIQYYNGEERAKGNILERFSAQQFPDLHSELNLSSLELGDSALYFCASSVDASAYYEQYFGPGTRLTVT.

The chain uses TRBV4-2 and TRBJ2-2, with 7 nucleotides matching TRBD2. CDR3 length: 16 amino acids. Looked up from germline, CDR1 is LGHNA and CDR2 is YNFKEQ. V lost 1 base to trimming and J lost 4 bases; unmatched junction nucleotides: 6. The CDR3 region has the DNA TGTGCCAGCAGCCAAGTGGGGAGGGCCGGCACCGGGGAGCTGTTTTTT. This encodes CASSQVGRAGTGELFF.

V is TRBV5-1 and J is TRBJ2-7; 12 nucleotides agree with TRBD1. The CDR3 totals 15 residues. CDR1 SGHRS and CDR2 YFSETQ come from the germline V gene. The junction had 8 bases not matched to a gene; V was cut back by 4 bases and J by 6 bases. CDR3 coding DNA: TGCGCCAGCAGCCCCCAGGGACAGGGGGCGTTCGAGCAGTACTTC. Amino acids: CASSPQGQGAFEQYF.

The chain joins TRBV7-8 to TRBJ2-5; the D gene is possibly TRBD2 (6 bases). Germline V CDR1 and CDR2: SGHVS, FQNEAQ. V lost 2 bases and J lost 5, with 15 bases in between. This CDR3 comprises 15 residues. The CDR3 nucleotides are TGTGCCAGCAGCTTATTGGACTACCTGTCGGAGACCCAGTACTTC. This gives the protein CASSLLDYLSETQYF.

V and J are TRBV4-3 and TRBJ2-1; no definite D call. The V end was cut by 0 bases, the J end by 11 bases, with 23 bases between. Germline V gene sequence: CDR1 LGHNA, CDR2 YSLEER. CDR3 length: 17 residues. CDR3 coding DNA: TGCGCCAGCAGCCAAGATCCAGTCGGGTCCGCCGGCGTGAAGCAGTTCTTC. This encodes CASSQDPVGSAGVKQFF.

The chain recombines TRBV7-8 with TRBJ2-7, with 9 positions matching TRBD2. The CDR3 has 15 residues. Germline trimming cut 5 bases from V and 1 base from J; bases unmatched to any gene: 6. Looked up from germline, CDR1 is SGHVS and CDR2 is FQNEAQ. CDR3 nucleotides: TGTGCCAGCAGCCGCGGGAGGGCCGAATCCTACGAGCAGTACTTC. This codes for CASSRGRAESYEQYF.

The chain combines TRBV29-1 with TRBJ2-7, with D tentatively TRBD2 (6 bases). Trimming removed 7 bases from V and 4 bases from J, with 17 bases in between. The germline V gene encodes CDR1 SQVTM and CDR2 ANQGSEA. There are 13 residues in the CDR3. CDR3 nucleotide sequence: TGCAGCGCGGCGGAGGGGCAGGAGTACGAGCAGTACTTC. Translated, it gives CSAAEGQEYEQYF.

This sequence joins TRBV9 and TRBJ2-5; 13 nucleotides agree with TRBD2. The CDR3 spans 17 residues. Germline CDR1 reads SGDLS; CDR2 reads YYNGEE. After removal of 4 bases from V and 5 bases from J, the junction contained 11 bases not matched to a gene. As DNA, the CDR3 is TGTGCCAGCAGCCCTGGACTAGCGGGGGAACCCGGGGAGACCCAGTACTTC. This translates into CASSPGLAGEPGETQYF.

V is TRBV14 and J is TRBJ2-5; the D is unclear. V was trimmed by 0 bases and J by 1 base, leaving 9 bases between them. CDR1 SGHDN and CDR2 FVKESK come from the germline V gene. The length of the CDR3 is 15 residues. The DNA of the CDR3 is TGTGCCAGCAGCCAAGATTTCTCTCTCCAAGAGACCCAGTACTTC. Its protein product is CASSQDFSLQETQYF.

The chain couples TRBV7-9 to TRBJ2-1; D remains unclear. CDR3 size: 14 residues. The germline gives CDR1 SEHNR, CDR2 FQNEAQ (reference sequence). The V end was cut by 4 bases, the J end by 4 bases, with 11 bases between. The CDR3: CASSYSHSYNEQFF. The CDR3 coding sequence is TGTGCCAGCAGCTACTCTCACAGTTACAATGAGCAGTTCTTC.

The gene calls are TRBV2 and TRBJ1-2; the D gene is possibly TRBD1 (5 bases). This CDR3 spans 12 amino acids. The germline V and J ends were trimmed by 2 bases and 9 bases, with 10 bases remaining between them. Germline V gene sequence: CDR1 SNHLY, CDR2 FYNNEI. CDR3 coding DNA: TGTGCCAGCAGTGAACGACAGAGGAGCTACACCTTC. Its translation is CASSERQRSYTF.

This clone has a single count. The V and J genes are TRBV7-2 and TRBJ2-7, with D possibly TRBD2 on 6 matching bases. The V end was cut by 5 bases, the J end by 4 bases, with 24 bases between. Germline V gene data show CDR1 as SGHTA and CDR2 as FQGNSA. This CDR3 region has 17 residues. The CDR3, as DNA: TGTGCCAGCAGCCCCGGAGCGGGCAGGGACCATCCTTACGAGCAGTACTTC. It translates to CASSPGAGRDHPYEQYF.

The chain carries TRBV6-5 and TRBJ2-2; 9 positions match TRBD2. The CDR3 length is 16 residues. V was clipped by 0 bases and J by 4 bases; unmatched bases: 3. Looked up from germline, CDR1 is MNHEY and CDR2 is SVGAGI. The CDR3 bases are TGTGCCAGCAGTTACTCAGCGGGAGGAGGCACCGGGGAGCTGTTTTTT. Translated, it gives CASSYSAGGGTGELFF.

In nucleotides, the CDR3 is TGTGCCAGAGGCGGGATGGGGACCAAGCAAGAGACCCAGTACTTC. Protein product: CARGGMGTKQETQYF. This chain connects TRBV5-8 to TRBJ2-5; maybe TRBD2 (6 bases). The V and J ends lost 8 bases and 2 bases respectively, with 19 bases between them. The CDR3 contains 15 residues. CDR1 is SGHTS, CDR2 YDEGEE, per germline.

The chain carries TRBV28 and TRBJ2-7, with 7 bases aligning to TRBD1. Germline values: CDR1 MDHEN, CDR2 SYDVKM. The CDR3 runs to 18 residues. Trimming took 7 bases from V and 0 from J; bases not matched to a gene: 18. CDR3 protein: CASTPGQTPQIYSYEQYF. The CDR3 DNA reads TGTGCCAGCACCCCGGGACAGACGCCACAAATTTACTCCTACGAGCAGTACTTC. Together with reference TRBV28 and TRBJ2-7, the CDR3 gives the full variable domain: DVKVTQSSRYLVKRTGEKVFLECVQDMDHENMFWYRQDPGLGLRLIYFSYDVKMKEKGDIPEGYSVSREKKERFSLILESASTNQTSMYLCASTPGQTPQIYSYEQYFGPGTRLTVT.

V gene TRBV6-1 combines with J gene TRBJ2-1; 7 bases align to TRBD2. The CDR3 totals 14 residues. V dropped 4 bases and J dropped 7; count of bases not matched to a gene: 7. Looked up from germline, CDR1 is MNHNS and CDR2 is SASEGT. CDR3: CASSGKRGLNEQFF. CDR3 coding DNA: TGTGCCAGCAGTGGTAAGCGGGGTCTTAATGAGCAGTTCTTC.

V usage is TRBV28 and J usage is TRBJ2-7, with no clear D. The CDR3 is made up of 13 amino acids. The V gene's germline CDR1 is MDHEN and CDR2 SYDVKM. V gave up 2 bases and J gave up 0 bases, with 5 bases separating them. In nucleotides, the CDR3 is TGTGCCAGCAGTTTAGCGGACTCCTACGAGCAGTACTTC. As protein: CASSLADSYEQYF. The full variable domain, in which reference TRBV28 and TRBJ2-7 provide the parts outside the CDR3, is DVKVTQSSRYLVKRTGEKVFLECVQDMDHENMFWYRQDPGLGLRLIYFSYDVKMKEKGDIPEGYSVSREKKERFSLILESASTNQTSMYLCASSLADSYEQYFGPGTRLTVT.

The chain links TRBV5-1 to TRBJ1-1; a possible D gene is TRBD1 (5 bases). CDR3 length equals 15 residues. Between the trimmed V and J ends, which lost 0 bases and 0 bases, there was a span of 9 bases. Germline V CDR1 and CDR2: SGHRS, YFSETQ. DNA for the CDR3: TGCGCCAGCAGCTTGGCCGGGGGGGTGAACACTGAAGCTTTCTTT. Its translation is CASSLAGGVNTEAFF.

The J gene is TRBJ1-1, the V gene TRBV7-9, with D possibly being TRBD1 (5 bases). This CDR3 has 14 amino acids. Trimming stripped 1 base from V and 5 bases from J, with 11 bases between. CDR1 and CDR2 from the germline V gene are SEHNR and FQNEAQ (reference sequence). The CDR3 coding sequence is TGTGCCAGCAGCTTAGGATTGACAGCGACTGAAGCTTTCTTT. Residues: CASSLGLTATEAFF. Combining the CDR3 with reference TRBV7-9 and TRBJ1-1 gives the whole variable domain DTGVSQNPRHKITKRGQNVTFRCDPISEHNRLYWYRQTLGQGPEFLTYFQNEAQLEKSRLLSDRFSAERPKGSFSTLEIQRTEQGDSAMYLCASSLGLTATEAFFGQGTRLTVV.

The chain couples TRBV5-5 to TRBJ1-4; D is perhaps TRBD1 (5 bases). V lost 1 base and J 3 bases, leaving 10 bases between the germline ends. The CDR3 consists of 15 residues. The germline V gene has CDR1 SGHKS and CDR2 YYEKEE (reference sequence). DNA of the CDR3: TGTGCCAGCAGCTTGTTTGGGGCACCTAATGAAAAACTGTTTTTT. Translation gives CASSLFGAPNEKLFF.